This T cell receptor (beta chain) is from a study of cytomegalovirus exposure and HLA in healthy donors. Comment on this clone: Its matching antigen is unknown.

PCR employed 60 Vbeta and 13 Jbeta primers. Produced via immunoSEQ multiplex PCR; TCRdb's table is partial and in-frame only. This sample has about 160,000 clones, with approximately 80% found just once. V lost 4 bases and J lost 3; bases outside the gene matches: 4. The germline CDR1 and CDR2 sequences are MGHDK and SYGVNS. The CDR3 spans 14 residues. Study-level results: Later on, an analysis found that several of the most significant clusters appeared to be linked to common viral pathogens, which included parvovirus B19. Sequencing depth across donors, presence/absence analyses assumed, was roughly uniform.

The sequence derives from a man aged 45-60 years in good health and CMV-seropositive. The chain couples TRBV25-1 to TRBJ1-2, with 8 bases that match TRBD1. Sample: PBMCs. The chain's CDR3 is CASSGMGQDYGYTF. The CDR3 bases are TGTGCCAGCAGTGGAATGGGACAGGACTATGGCTACACCTTC.